This TCR beta chain was found in a study of cytotoxic CD8 clonotypes in ibrutinib-treated CLL. On the study more broadly: Response samples were drawn at a median of approximately 11 months of treatment, range 6 to 36.

Clones were read by immunoSEQ multiplex PCR, and TCRdb kept only the in-frame ones, dropping some. The data show under 150,000 clones, roughly 84% seen once. Around 2 micrograms of genomic DNA from cryopreserved PBMCs went into TCR beta libraries. The study's findings and limits: Clonality (at baseline) was higher than in age-matched healthy donors and tracked circulating CD8+ T-cell counts.

Trimming removed 0 bases at V and 5 bases at J, with 21 bases between. The CDR3 covers 18 residues. Germline values: CDR1 SGDLS, CDR2 YYNGEE. Of note for this clone: Its antigen is undetermined.

The sequenced sample was PBMCs, obtained after 24 months of ibrutinib treatment. The chain joins TRBV9 to TRBJ1-3, with TRBD1 as a possible D gene (5 bases). The receptor comes from a human donor with chronic lymphocytic leukemia. The CDR3 loop reads CASSVEYRAGTFRNTIYF. As DNA, the CDR3 is TGTGCCAGCAGCGTAGAATATCGTGCAGGGACCTTCAGAAACACCATATATTTT.